This entry concerns a single TCR beta chain. Mouse gene names apply. Read coverage stops 4 residues before the CDR3 terminus; the germline J gene supplies the remainder. Other DNA sequences in the same sample also yield this CDR3. Sorting of pooled cutaneous lymph node cells was based on CD4, CD8alpha, NKG2D, NKG2ACE and other markers. The sample is drawn from a study of CD8+ T cells in alopecia areata. cDNA reverse transcribed from extracted RNA served as the sequencing template. Sequenced by immunoSEQ multiplex PCR; TCRdb stores in-frame clones only, minus some. This sample carries about 270,000 clones, none of them present only once. The CDR3 sequence is 13 residues long. CDR1 and CDR2 (germline): NSHNY, SYGAGN.

V is TRBV13-1 and J is TRBJ1-1, with TRBD1 matching 11 bases. Sequencing was done on a sample of CD4+ T cells sorted from a lymph node. The sequence derives from a C3H/HeJ mouse with alopecia areata. The mouse line has the MHC haplotype H2-k. The covered CDR3 bases are TGTGCCAGCAGGGACAGGGGGCGGACA. It yields the protein CASRDRGRT. In full, the CDR3 reads CASRDRGRTEVFF.